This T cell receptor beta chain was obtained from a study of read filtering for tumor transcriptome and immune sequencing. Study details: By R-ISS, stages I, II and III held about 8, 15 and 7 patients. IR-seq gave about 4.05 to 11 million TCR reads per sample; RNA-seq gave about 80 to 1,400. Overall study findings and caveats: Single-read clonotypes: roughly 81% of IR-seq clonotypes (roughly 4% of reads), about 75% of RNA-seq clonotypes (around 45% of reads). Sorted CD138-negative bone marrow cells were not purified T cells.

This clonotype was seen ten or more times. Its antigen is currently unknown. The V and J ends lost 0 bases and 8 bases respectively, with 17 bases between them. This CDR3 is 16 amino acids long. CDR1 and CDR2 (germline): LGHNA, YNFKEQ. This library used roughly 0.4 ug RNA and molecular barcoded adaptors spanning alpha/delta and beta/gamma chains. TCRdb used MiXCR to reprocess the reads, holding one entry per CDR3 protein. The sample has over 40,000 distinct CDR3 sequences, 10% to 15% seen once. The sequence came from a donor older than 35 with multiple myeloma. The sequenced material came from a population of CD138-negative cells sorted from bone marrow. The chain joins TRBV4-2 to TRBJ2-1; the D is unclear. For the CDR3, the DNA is TGTGCCAGCAGCCAAGATCAGTGGCTAGTTGGCGATGAGCAGTTCTTC. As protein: CASSQDQWLVGDEQFF.